Listed below are T cell receptor beta chains from one sample, sequenced in a study of PD-L1 blockade in urothelial cancer. Here immunoSEQ multiplex PCR was the method, and the copy in TCRdb shows in-frame clones only, minus some. Counted here are about 45,000 clones, approximately 91% occurring once; the ten biggest clones make up around 25%. The sequenced sample was PBMCs, obtained around atezolizumab (anti-PD-L1) treatment. These TCRs come from a donor at least 40 years old with urothelial cancer. The CDR3 runs from the conserved cysteine through the conserved F or W. Each record gives: V gene, D gene, J gene, clone size, CDR3 protein, CDR3 DNA. The D gene is left open where the match is weak. Size tells how often a clone was seen (once, few, many) or the class of an expanded clone, and some rows leave it out.

TRBV5-4,NA,TRBJ2-1,NA,CASSTGRGGRSYNEQFF,TGTGCCAGCAGCACCGGTCGTGGGGGCCGCTCCTACAATGAGCAGTTCTTC
TRBV7-6,TRBD1,TRBJ1-1,NA,CASSLAGTGGEAFF,TGTGCCAGCAGCTTAGCGGGGACAGGGGGTGAAGCTTTCTTT
TRBV7-6,TRBD2,TRBJ2-1,NA,CASSFSRLAGGNEQFF,TGTGCCAGCAGCTTCTCGAGGCTAGCGGGGGGGAATGAGCAGTTCTTC
TRBV30,TRBD2,TRBJ2-2,NA,CASPGLAGYPTGELFF,TGTGCCTCCCCGGGACTAGCGGGATATCCTACCGGGGAGCTGTTTTTT
TRBV27,TRBD1,TRBJ2-1,NA,CASSPRGQGRDEQFF,TGTGCCAGCAGTCCCAGGGGACAGGGCAGGGATGAGCAGTTCTTC
TRBV6-6,TRBD1,TRBJ1-4,NA,CASSGGQGEVKLFF,TGTGCCAGCAGTGGGGGACAGGGCGAGGTAAAACTGTTTTTT
TRBV7-8,TRBD1,TRBJ2-2,once,CASSYGQGPPTGELFF,TGTGCCAGCAGTTACGGACAGGGCCCCCCAACCGGGGAGCTGTTTTTT
TRBV4-1,TRBD2,TRBJ2-2,NA,CASSQRTSPNTGELFF,TGCGCCAGCAGCCAAAGGACTAGCCCGAACACCGGGGAGCTGTTTTTT
TRBV28,NA,TRBJ2-5,NA,CASSLWGQGGSETQYF,TGTGCCAGCAGTTTATGGGGGCAGGGTGGGTCGGAGACCCAGTACTTC
TRBV30,NA,TRBJ1-4,NA,CAWNPGGGLANEKLFF,TGTGCCTGGAACCCGGGCGGGGGGCTGGCTAATGAAAAACTGTTTTTT
TRBV11-2,NA,TRBJ2-3,NA,CASSPLAPDTQYF,TGTGCCAGCAGCCCCCTGGCCCCAGATACGCAGTATTTT
TRBV27,TRBD1,TRBJ2-1,NA,CASRGTGPLGEQFF,TGTGCCAGCAGGGGGACAGGGCCACTTGGGGAGCAGTTCTTC
TRBV7-9,TRBD1,TRBJ2-4,NA,CASSLGTGAKNIQYF,TGTGCCAGCAGCTTGGGGACAGGAGCCAAAAACATTCAGTACTTC
TRBV18,TRBD1,TRBJ1-3,once,CASSRGQLNSGNTIYF,TGTGCCAGCTCACGGGGACAGTTAAACTCTGGAAACACCATATATTTT
TRBV29-1,NA,TRBJ2-7,NA,CSVGVNRGQYF,TGCAGCGTTGGGGTTAACCGGGGGCAGTACTTC
TRBV15,NA,TRBJ2-1,NA,CATSRDAVTREQFF,TGTGCCACCAGCAGAGATGCCGTCACCAGGGAGCAGTTCTTC
TRBV11-2,NA,TRBJ2-2,NA,CASSLGAANTGELFF,TGTGCCAGCAGCTTGGGGGCAGCGAACACCGGGGAGCTGTTTTTT
TRBV28,TRBD2,TRBJ2-1,NA,CASSPGLAGSYNEQFF,TGTGCCAGCAGTCCTGGACTAGCGGGAAGCTACAATGAGCAGTTCTTC
TRBV19,TRBD1,TRBJ1-5,NA,CATQRINRGQYQPQHF,TGTGCCACCCAACGAATAAACAGGGGGCAATATCAGCCCCAGCATTTT
TRBV27,TRBD1,TRBJ2-7,NA,CASSLSWGTAYEQYF,TGTGCCAGCAGTTTATCGTGGGGGACAGCCTACGAGCAGTACTTC
TRBV18,TRBD2,TRBJ2-7,many,CASSPKLLAGGDEQYF,TGTGCCAGCTCACCGAAGTTGCTAGCGGGGGGAGACGAGCAGTACTTC
TRBV21-1,NA,TRBJ2-7,NA,CASSRASSGGPTYEQYF,TGTGCCAGCAGCAGGGCGTCCAGCGGGGGACCCACCTACGAGCAGTACTTC
TRBV2,NA,TRBJ2-6,NA,CANGLSGANVLTF,TGTGCCAACGGACTCTCTGGGGCCAACGTCCTGACTTTC
TRBV2,TRBD2,TRBJ2-2,NA,CASSEEGAGGPLGELFF,TGTGCCAGCAGTGAAGAGGGGGCGGGAGGGCCCCTGGGGGAGCTGTTTTTT
TRBV28,NA,TRBJ2-7,NA,CASRDPGRGRYEQYF,TGTGCCAGCAGGGACCCGGGCAGGGGCCGCTACGAGCAGTACTTC
TRBV7-8,NA,TRBJ2-1,NA,CASSLRGWGETDSGEQFF,TGTGCCAGCAGCTTAAGGGGGTGGGGCGAGACCGATTCTGGTGAGCAGTTCTTC